The rows below give T cell receptor beta chains drawn from one sample of a study of cytomegalovirus exposure and HLA in healthy donors. Assay used: immunoSEQ multiplex PCR; TCRdb lists only in-frame clones, some missing. Of approximately 180,000 clones listed, 75% to 85% are singletons. Sequences were obtained from PBMCs. All receptors derive from a woman under 40 in good health and CMV-seropositive. CDR3s leave out the opening cysteine and the closing phenylalanine or tryptophan.

v_call: TRBV10-2
j_call: TRBJ2-7
cdr3_aa: ATRLARVGEQY

v_call: TRBV5-1
j_call: TRBJ2-7
cdr3_aa: ASSLEGQTYEQY

v_call: TRBV2
j_call: NA
cdr3_aa: ASRGGDPPYEQY

v_call: TRBV10-3
j_call: TRBJ1-1
cdr3_aa: AISESGQTNTEAF

v_call: TRBV6-5
j_call: TRBJ2-7
cdr3_aa: ASSYGGEGSYEQY

v_call: TRBV6-5
j_call: TRBJ2-7
cdr3_aa: ASRPRDRISYEQY

v_call: TRBV14
j_call: TRBJ1-2
cdr3_aa: ASSQEEVRAWYDGYT

v_call: TRBV6-1
j_call: TRBJ1-5
cdr3_aa: ASSEYEGGGNQPQH

v_call: TRBV15
j_call: TRBJ2-3
cdr3_aa: ATSSQLPGQTMDTQY

v_call: TRBV6-5
j_call: TRBJ2-1
cdr3_aa: ASSLTSGGRGGEQF

v_call: TRBV5-4
j_call: TRBJ2-3
cdr3_aa: ASSPQAGGRTDTQY